This T cell receptor (beta chain) is drawn from a study of PD-L1 blockade in urothelial cancer. About the research overall: Patients arrived having already received 0 to 3 prior chemotherapy regimens.

The protocol was immunoSEQ multiplex PCR, while the TCRdb copy is restricted to in-frame clones and leaves out a portion. There are roughly 53,000 clones in the sample; roughly 89% occur only once, and roughly 15% lies in the top ten. Time point denoted: pretreatment peripheral blood. Study-wide results and limits: It was durable-benefit patients whose tumor-associated blood clones expanded more at 3 weeks.

A remark on this clone: What it recognizes is unknown.

There are 15 residues in the CDR3. The ends were cut back, 4 bases at V and 1 base at J, with 12 bases in the middle. CDR1 LNHDA and CDR2 SQIVND come from the germline V gene (reference sequence). Sequenced material: PBMCs, taken around atezolizumab (anti-PD-L1) treatment. The J gene is TRBJ2-3, the V gene TRBV19, with TRBD2 as a possible D gene (5 bases). The clonotype comes from a woman aged 60-75 years with urothelial cancer. The CDR3 nucleotides are TGTGCCAGTAGTACGGACCCCGGGGGCACAGATACGCAGTATTTT. Protein: CASSTDPGGTDTQYF.